The TCR beta chain under discussion was sequenced for a study of blood T cells in healthy people across ages. Study-level information: Per two T cells, about one barcoded beta molecule was captured through template switching.

Next came a second PCR, run for about 6 to 12 cycles, which used a sample-barcoded 5' primer along with a J-beta primer mix. MiXCR was run by TCRdb on the 5' RACE reads, yielding one entry per CDR3 protein. The table has around 710,000 distinct CDR3 sequences, around 46% seen once; the top ten hold 20% to 25%. The CDR3 has 15 amino acids. The ends lost 5 bases at V and 5 bases at J; junction bases unmatched: 8. Germline V gene data show CDR1 as KGHDR and CDR2 as SFDVKD. V gene TRBV24-1 combines with J gene TRBJ2-7; the match to TRBD1 covers 10 bases. The TCR originated in a woman in her sixties or seventies in good health. The sample comprised blood. CDR3 DNA: TGTGCCACCAGTGGCTCCGGGACAGGGGTTGACGAGCAGTACTTC. This sequence encodes CATSGSGTGVDEQYF.